Listed below are T cell receptor beta chains from one sample, sequenced in a study of blood T cell repertoires in COVID-19. TCRdb's table, derived via immunoSEQ multiplex PCR, lists solely in-frame clones and lacks some. The sample has roughly 250,000 clones; 88% are singletons. Sequenced sample: PBMCs or T cells enriched from blood (not recorded which). The receptors originated from a woman aged 45-60 years who had recovered from COVID-19. The CDR3 runs from the conserved cysteine through the conserved F or W. D genes are given only for firm matches. Where a row states a size, it is once, few, many or the class of an expanded clone; other rows omit it.

>TRBJ1-5|TRBV9|.|TRBD1
CASSPQGGLYQPQHF
TGTGCCAGCAGCCCCCAAGGGGGCCTCTATCAGCCCCAGCATTTT
>TRBJ2-2|TRBV4-2|.|TRBD2
CASSQDALAVRTGELFF
TGTGCCAGCAGCCAAGATGCACTAGCGGTGCGGACCGGGGAGCTGTTTTTT
>TRBJ2-7|TRBV5-6|.|.
CASRTGLGEQYF
TGTGCCAGCAGGACAGGTTTAGGCGAGCAGTACTTC
>TRBJ2-7|TRBV7-9|.|TRBD1
CASSRDRTGNSYEQYF
TGTGCCAGCAGTCGCGATCGGACAGGGAATTCCTACGAGCAGTACTTC
>TRBJ1-1|TRBV10-3|.|TRBD1
CAIRQGRDTEAFF
TGTGCCATAAGACAGGGGAGGGACACTGAAGCTTTCTTT
>TRBJ1-1|TRBV9|.|.
CASSPHPTGSNTEAFF
TGTGCCAGCAGCCCCCACCCGACGGGATCGAACACTGAAGCTTTCTTT
>TRBJ1-2|TRBV11-1|.|TRBD1
CASSSTAGQGIGGYTF
TGTGCCAGCAGCTCGACAGCGGGACAGGGGATAGGTGGCTACACCTTC
>TRBJ2-5|TRBV7-2|.|.
CASSALGRLAANQTQYF
TGTGCCAGCAGCGCATTAGGGCGGTTAGCGGCCAATCAGACCCAGTACTTC
>TRBJ2-7|TRBV2|.|TRBD2
CASSQTSGRGYEQYF
TGTGCCAGCAGTCAGACTAGCGGGAGAGGCTACGAGCAGTACTTC
>TRBJ2-1|TRBV5-6|.|.
CASSSLGGTSYNEQFF
TGTGCCAGCAGTTCTTTGGGCGGGACCTCCTACAATGAGCAGTTCTTC
>TRBJ2-3|TRBV24-1|once|.
CATSDLSGRGPTDTQYF
TGTGCCACCAGTGATTTATCGGGGCGGGGGCCCACAGATACGCAGTATTTT
>TRBJ2-1|TRBV7-2|.|.
CASSLGGSYNEQFF
TGTGCCAGCAGCTTAGGGGGCAGTTACAATGAGCAGTTCTTC
>TRBJ2-1|TRBV6-6|.|TRBD1
CASSYGGTGYNEQFF
TGTGCCAGCAGTTACGGCGGGACAGGATACAATGAGCAGTTCTTC
>TRBJ2-7|TRBV27|.|TRBD1
CASSRRTGGLYEQYF
TGTGCCAGCAGTCGCAGGACAGGGGGCCTTTACGAGCAGTACTTC
>TRBJ1-5|TRBV28|.|TRBD1
CASKKGGQGRNQPQHF
TGTGCCAGCAAGAAAGGGGGACAGGGGAGAAATCAGCCCCAGCATTTT
>TRBJ2-1|TRBV7-2|.|TRBD2
CASSLPPGLAGVSRNEQFF
TGTGCCAGCAGCTTGCCGCCGGGACTAGCGGGAGTATCGCGCAATGAGCAGTTCTTC
>TRBJ2-1|TRBV7-9|.|TRBD2
CASSETTSGSWGGRNEQFF
TGTGCCAGCAGCGAAACGACTAGCGGGTCCTGGGGGGGAAGAAATGAGCAGTTCTTC
>TRBJ2-7|TRBV30|few|TRBD1
CASSTGAGDLEQYF
TGTGCCTCCTCCACAGGGGCCGGGGATCTGGAGCAGTACTTC
>TRBJ2-7|TRBV2|.|.
CASRRQDSYEQYF
TGTGCCAGCAGACGACAGGACTCCTACGAGCAGTACTTC
>TRBJ1-4|TRBV28|.|.
CASSLSGLPGGTNEKLFF
TGTGCCAGCAGTTTATCAGGACTCCCGGGGGGCACTAATGAAAAACTGTTTTTT
>TRBJ2-1|TRBV7-9|.|.
CASSLAGRVGNEQFF
TGTGCCAGCAGCTTAGCTGGGAGAGTGGGTAATGAGCAGTTCTTC
>TRBJ1-3|TRBV18|once|.
CASSPNLHSSGNTIYF
TGTGCCAGCTCACCAAACCTACACAGCTCTGGAAACACCATATATTTT
>TRBJ2-3|TRBV30|.|TRBD2
CAWSLSSGLTDTQYF
TGTGCCTGGAGTCTGTCTAGCGGCCTCACAGATACGCAGTATTTT
>TRBJ2-2|TRBV2|.|.
CASKDTSSGELFF
TGTGCCAGCAAGGACACTTCCTCTGGGGAGCTGTTTTTT